These 21 T cell receptor beta chains originate from one sample sequenced in a study of T cell repertoires in cytomegalovirus infection. TCRdb reanalysed the reads using MiXCR and keeps one entry per CDR3 protein. This table holds hundreds of thousands of distinct CDR3 sequences, 24% found once. Sequencing was carried out using CD8+ T cells from PBMCs. The receptors come from a human donor in good health (CMV status not recorded). Some clones in this sample may be carry-over from other donors' samples.

About this clonotype itself: One end of the junction fails to match germline, which may point to a read error. The rearrangement links TRBV7-7 to TRBJ2-1; 8 bases map to TRBD2. The CDR3 contains 15 residues. Per the germline V gene, CDR1 is SSHAT and CDR2 is FNYEAQ (reference sequence). CDR3 sequence reads: CASSLGGGPYNERFF. CDR3 DNA: TGTGCTAGCAGCTTGGGCGGGGGGCCTTACAATGAGCGGTTCTTC.

Concerning this clonotype: One end of the junction fails to match germline, which may point to a read error. This sequence joins TRBV14 and TRBJ1-6; TRBD1 agrees at 7 bases. CDR1 SGHDN and CDR2 FVKESK come from the germline V gene. CDR3 size: 17 residues. CDR3 sequence (DNA): TGTGCCAGCAGCCAAGTTGGGACAGTCTCTTCGTATTCATCCCTCCACTTT. Translated: CASSQVGTVSSYSSLHF.

This clonotype occurred once. This may come from a read error, since a much larger clone is one base off. The V call is TRBV7-2, the J call TRBJ1-1; 7 positions agree with TRBD1. The CDR3 contains 15 residues. Germline values: CDR1 SGHTA, CDR2 FQGNSA. CDR3 coding DNA: TGTGCCAACAGCTTCCAAGGGGGCGGGAACACTGAAGCTTTCTTT. Translation gives CANSFQGGGNTEAFF.

This clonotype was counted a few times. The chain is built from TRBV5-1 and TRBJ2-1; 9 bases are a match to TRBD1. CDR3 size: 15 residues. Germline V gene sequence: CDR1 SGHRS, CDR2 YFSETQ. V trimming: 3 bases; J trimming: 5 bases; junction bases outside the gene matches: 6. The chain's CDR3 is CASSWRTGDDNEQFF. CDR3 sequence (DNA): TGCGCCAGCAGCTGGAGGACAGGGGATGACAATGAGCAGTTCTTC.

This sequence joins TRBV20-1 and TRBJ1-1; no reliable D call. V dropped 0 bases and J dropped 5 bases, with 19 bases sitting between them. This CDR3 is 16 amino acids long. Per germline, CDR1 DFQATT and CDR2 SNEGSKA (reference sequence). The CDR3 coding sequence is TGCAGTGCTAGAGACCGTCGGCAGGCAGTGGGGACTGAAGCTTTCTTT. Protein sequence: CSARDRRQAVGTEAFF.

The sample holds a few counts of this clonotype. The chain has TRBV20-1 and TRBJ2-5, with TRBD2 identical over 11 bases. CDR1 is DFQATT and CDR2 is SNEGSKA in the germline V gene (reference sequence). V lost 6 bases, J lost 4 bases, and 10 bases stayed unmatched. This CDR3 region has 15 residues. The CDR3 DNA is TGCAGTGCCTTCACACGTGGACTAGCGGGAGAGACCCAGTACTTC. Encoded protein: CSAFTRGLAGETQYF.

This clonotype was detected many times. The gene calls are TRBV11-2 and TRBJ1-1, with D possibly matching TRBD1 (6 bases). V was shortened by 3 bases and J by 2 bases, with 13 bases between the two germline ends. The germline gives CDR1 SGHAT, CDR2 FQNNGV. The CDR3 totals 15 residues. As DNA, the CDR3 is TGTGCCAGCAGCTTCTATCTGGACAGAAACACTGAAGCTTTCTTT. This translates into CASSFYLDRNTEAFF.

This chain connects TRBV2 to TRBJ2-7, with 7 bases lining up with TRBD1. CDR3 length: 14 amino acids. The junction had 6 bases not matched to a gene; V was cut back by 5 bases and J by 2 bases. Germline V CDR1 and CDR2: SNHLY, FYNNEI. The chain's CDR3 is CASSPGTAAYEQYV. The CDR3 coding sequence is TGTGCCAGCAGTCCCGGGACAGCAGCCTACGAGCAGTACGTC.

In its sample, this clonotype was seen a few times. The chain carries TRBV5-1 and TRBJ2-1, with a possible D match to TRBD2 (5 bases). Germline CDR1 and CDR2: SGHRS and YFSETQ. This CDR3 contains 17 residues. V was shortened by 0 bases and J by 7 bases, with 20 bases between the two germline ends. The CDR3 spells CASSLVPYRTRGNEQFF. Here the CDR3 DNA reads TGCGCCAGCAGCTTGGTACCTTATCGGACCAGAGGGAATGAGCAGTTCTTC.

This clonotype was seen only a few times. The chain employs TRBV6-2 or TRBV6-3 and TRBJ1-2; D not certain. Germline V gives CDR1 MNHEY, CDR2 SVGEGT. With 5 bases removed from V and 4 bases from J, the gap between germline ends came to 14 bases. This CDR3 contains 14 residues. The CDR3, as DNA: TGTGCCAGCAGTCGGAAGAATCTCCGCTATGGCTACACCTTC. Translating gives CASSRKNLRYGYTF.

In its sample, this clonotype was seen many times. The chain uses TRBV7-2 and TRBJ2-1; TRBD2 matches 12 bases. The CDR3 totals 19 residues. Germline lookup yields CDR1 SGHTA and CDR2 FQGNSA. The V segment lost 2 bases and the J segment 4 bases; nucleotides outside the gene matches: 12. The CDR3 DNA follows: TGTGCCAGCAGCTTAAAACCAATTCTAGCGGGGGGGGGATACAATGAGCAGTTCTTC. Amino acids: CASSLKPILAGGGYNEQFF.

This clonotype was seen only a few times. The chain recombines TRBV10-3 with TRBJ2-2; possibly TRBD1 for D (6 bases). The CDR3 has 16 amino acids. V was trimmed by 11 bases and J by 2 bases, leaving 21 bases between them. Germline CDR1 ENHRY, CDR2 SYGVKD. This CDR3 is CASLGSGGGNTGELFF. The CDR3 DNA reads TGTGCCTCTCTGGGCTCTGGGGGCGGCAACACCGGGGAGCTGTTTTTT.

This sequence joins TRBV11-2 and TRBJ1-1; D possibly corresponds to TRBD1 (5 bases). The length of the CDR3 is 14 residues. Looked up from germline, CDR1 is SGHAT and CDR2 is FQNNGV. Trimming left V 1 base short and J 7 bases short, with 13 bases between. This chain's CDR3 is CASSLVGTWIEAFF. CDR3 DNA sequence: TGTGCCAGCAGCTTAGTTGGGACGTGGATTGAAGCTTTCTTT.

In this sample, this clonotype turned up many times. The genes are TRBV7-2 and TRBJ2-2; TRBD2 is a possible D gene (7 bases). Deletions cut 8 bases from V and 6 bases from J, with 22 bases between. There are 16 residues in the CDR3. Germline-derived CDR1 and CDR2 are SGHTA and FQGNSA. This chain's CDR3 is CASLLGGGASAGELFF. The CDR3 DNA follows: TGTGCCAGCCTCCTTGGGGGGGGGGCCTCCGCCGGGGAGCTGTTTTTT.

The chain recombines TRBV14 with TRBJ2-1, with D possibly being TRBD1 or TRBD2 (6 bases each). This CDR3 has 12 amino acids. Germline lookup yields CDR1 SGHDN and CDR2 FVKESK. Trimming removed 0 bases at V and 14 bases at J, with 11 bases between. Here the CDR3 DNA reads TGTGCCAGCAGCCAAGAAGGGGGAGGAAAGTTCTTC. Translation gives CASSQEGGGKFF.

The V and J genes are TRBV6-1 and TRBJ2-1; D gene unclear. V was shortened by 1 base and J by 10 bases, with 17 bases between the two germline ends. Looked up from germline, CDR1 is MNHNS and CDR2 is SASEGT. The CDR3 sequence is 15 residues long. Here the CDR3 DNA reads TGTGCCAGCAGTGAAGGCGTCACCGCTTCCAGGGAGCAGTTCTTC. Its protein product is CASSEGVTASREQFF.

This clonotype was counted a few times. The chain is built from TRBV25-1 and TRBJ2-1; D may be TRBD1 (5 bases). V was clipped by 5 bases and J by 3 bases, with 11 bases between them. Germline CDR1 MGHDK, CDR2 SYGVNS. The CDR3 consists of 14 residues. The CDR3 nucleotides are TGTGCCAGCAGTAAACATGACAGCTACAATGAGCAGTTCTTC. It translates to CASSKHDSYNEQFF.

This clonotype was observed a few times. This sequence joins TRBV6-1 and TRBJ2-4, with TRBD1 matching over 9 bases. The CDR3 length is 14 residues. Germline V gives CDR1 MNHNS, CDR2 SASEGT. The junction had 6 bases not matched to a gene; V was cut back by 4 bases and J by 8 bases. CDR3 residues: CASSAGTGTDIQYF. The DNA of the CDR3 is TGTGCCAGCAGTGCCGGGACAGGGACGGACATTCAGTACTTC.

This clonotype was observed many times. The V and J genes are TRBV7-2 and TRBJ1-1; D perhaps matches TRBD1 (5 bases). CDR3 length equals 17 residues. Germline CDR1 is SGHTA and CDR2 is FQGNSA. V lost 4 bases and J lost 9, with 27 bases in between. CDR3 DNA: TGTGCCAGCAGCTCGCGACCTGGCCACGGGGGAAGAACAAAAGCTTTCTTT. Its protein is CASSSRPGHGGRTKAFF.

This clonotype was counted a few times. This rearrangement joins TRBV5-1 to TRBJ2-7; D is unresolved. CDR3 length: 13 amino acids. Germline CDR1 SGHRS, CDR2 YFSETQ. The germline V and J ends were trimmed by 0 bases and 3 bases, with 7 bases remaining between them. The CDR3 protein is CASSLAFFYEQYF. The CDR3 bases are TGCGCCAGCAGCTTGGCCTTTTTCTACGAGCAGTACTTC.

This clonotype was observed at least ten times. The V gene is TRBV25-1, the J gene TRBJ1-1, with D possibly being TRBD1 (6 bases). The V and J ends lost 4 bases and 6 bases respectively, with 12 bases between them. Germline CDR1 reads MGHDK; CDR2 reads SYGVNS. The length of the CDR3 is 13 residues. The CDR3: CASSVGGSAEAFF. The CDR3 DNA is TGTGCCAGCAGTGTAGGGGGTAGCGCTGAAGCTTTCTTT.